This passage covers 29 T cell receptor beta chains from one sample sequenced in a study of cytomegalovirus exposure and HLA in healthy donors. The PCR used 60 Vbeta and 13 Jbeta primers. Measured with immunoSEQ multiplex PCR; TCRdb has only the in-frame clones, and not every one. The table has around 250,000 clones, 85% to 95% seen once; the top ten hold 1.7%. The sample comprised PBMCs. The receptor set was obtained from a girl aged 2 to 9 in good health and CMV-seronegative.

As DNA, the CDR3 is TGTGCCAGCAGTCCCCCCCGACAGGCTGGAAACACCATATATTTT. Translation: CASSPPRQAGNTIYF. The chain couples TRBV28 to TRBJ1-3; D may be TRBD1 (6 bases). With 5 bases removed from V and 2 bases from J, the gap between germline ends came to 13 bases. Germline CDR1 and CDR2: MDHEN and SYDVKM. The CDR3 is 15 residues long.

This clone appeared a single time. The chain couples TRBV30 to TRBJ1-1; D is unclear. V lost 2 bases, J lost 0 bases, and 10 bases lay in between. Germline V gene sequence: CDR1 GTSNPN, CDR2 SVGIG (reference sequence). CDR3 length: 14 residues. DNA of the CDR3: TGTGCCTGGAGTCACGGGATCATGAACACTGAAGCTTTCTTT. It is translated as CAWSHGIMNTEAFF.

This clone was found a few times. The genes are TRBV5-6 and TRBJ1-1; weak D call: TRBD1 (5 bases). CDR1 SGHDT and CDR2 YYEEEE come from the germline V gene. Deletions cut 0 bases from V and 5 bases from J, with 11 bases between. The CDR3 covers 14 residues. This CDR3 reads CASSLGGAGTEAFF. The CDR3 DNA is TGTGCCAGCAGCTTGGGGGGCGCGGGAACTGAAGCTTTCTTT.

This rearrangement joins TRBV19 to TRBJ2-1; D is perhaps TRBD2 (6 bases). The germline gives CDR1 LNHDA, CDR2 SQIVND (reference sequence). The CDR3 sequence is 12 residues long. V was clipped by 2 bases and J by 9 bases, with 8 bases between them. The CDR3 region is CASSILGGEQFF. The DNA of the CDR3 is TGTGCCAGTAGTATATTGGGAGGTGAGCAGTTCTTC.

The V gene is TRBV11-3, the J gene TRBJ2-5; 7 nucleotides line up with TRBD2. The CDR3 spans 12 residues. Germline loops: CDR1 SGHNT, CDR2 YENEEA. Trimming removed 6 bases from V and 5 bases from J; junction bases left unmatched: 3. CDR3 DNA sequence: TGTGCCAGCAGAGGACTAGGCGAGACCCAGTACTTC. This gives the protein CASRGLGETQYF.

The chain links TRBV2 to TRBJ2-5, with D hard to call. This CDR3 comprises 15 residues. The germline V gene has CDR1 SNHLY and CDR2 FYNNEI. Trimming removed 2 bases from V and 0 bases from J, with 10 bases in between. In nucleotides, the CDR3 is TGTGCCAGCAGTGAAAACGGCGGCAACCAAGAGACCCAGTACTTC. Amino acid sequence: CASSENGGNQETQYF.

The V and J genes are TRBV7-2 and TRBJ1-2; 9 nucleotides align to TRBD1. This CDR3 contains 15 residues. V gave up 11 bases and J gave up 5 bases; unmatched junction bases: 15. CDR1 SGHTA and CDR2 FQGNSA come from the germline V gene. The CDR3: CARLGQGPPPYGYTF. DNA for the CDR3: TGTGCCCGACTGGGACAGGGCCCACCCCCTTATGGCTACACCTTC.

V is TRBV19 and J is TRBJ2-1, with 13 bases identical to TRBD2. There are 15 residues in the CDR3. Germline CDR1 LNHDA, CDR2 SQIVND (reference sequence). V shed 6 bases, J shed 7 bases, and the junction held 6 bases outside the gene matches. The CDR3: CASRMGLAGINEQFF. CDR3 nucleotide sequence: TGTGCCAGTAGGATGGGACTAGCGGGGATAAATGAGCAGTTCTTC.

The chain carries TRBV15 and TRBJ2-1; D not resolved. Germline values: CDR1 LNHNV, CDR2 YYDKDF (reference sequence). Trimming pared 1 base from V and 1 base from J, leaving 8 bases between. The CDR3 is 15 amino acids. In nucleotides, the CDR3 is TGTGCCACCAGCAGAGCGGTCCTGTCCTACAATGAGCAGTTCTTC. Translation gives CATSRAVLSYNEQFF.

The rearrangement uses TRBV19 and TRBJ1-6; possibly TRBD1 for D (6 bases). This CDR3 spans 16 amino acids. From germline, CDR1 is LNHDA and CDR2 SQIVND (reference sequence). Trimming took 5 bases from V and 4 from J, leaving 15 bases between them. Here the CDR3 DNA reads TGTGCCAGTAGTCCATACCGGGACACGTATAATTCACCCCTCCACTTT. Amino acid sequence: CASSPYRDTYNSPLHF.

The V call is TRBV7-2, the J call TRBJ1-4; tentatively, D is TRBD1 (6 bases). CDR1 is SGHTA, CDR2 FQGNSA, per germline. The CDR3 extends over 15 amino acids. V gave up 3 bases and J gave up 3 bases, with 11 bases separating them. The CDR3 nucleotides read TGTGCCAGCAGCTTCCAGGGGAGCCCTAATGAAAAACTGTTTTTT. Its translation: CASSFQGSPNEKLFF.

The rearrangement uses TRBV10-3 and TRBJ2-2, with 11 nucleotides matching TRBD2. The germline V gene has CDR1 ENHRY and CDR2 SYGVKD. The CDR3 loop spans 18 amino acids. V was clipped by 0 bases and J by 2 bases; unmatched bases: 5. The CDR3 bases are TGTGCCATCAGTGAGTCGCCACTAGCGGGAGTCAACACCGGGGAGCTGTTTTTT. Amino acids: CAISESPLAGVNTGELFF.

V is TRBV11-2 and J is TRBJ2-1, with D unresolved. The CDR3 runs 13 residues. V was clipped by 7 bases and J by 0 bases, with 7 bases between them. Germline V gene sequence: CDR1 SGHAT, CDR2 FQNNGV. Here the CDR3 DNA reads TGTGCCAGCACGGAGAGCTCCTACAATGAGCAGTTCTTC. It yields the protein CASTESSYNEQFF. The full variable domain, rest sourced from reference TRBV11-2 and TRBJ2-1, is EAGVAQSPRYKIIEKRQSVAFWCNPISGHATLYWYQQILGQGPKLLIQFQNNGVVDDSQLPKDRFSAERLKGVDSTLKIQPAKLEDSAVYLCASTESSYNEQFFGPGTRLTVL.

This chain uses TRBV2 with TRBJ1-2; D ambiguous. Germline CDR1 and CDR2: SNHLY and FYNNEI. V was cut by 3 bases and J by 7 bases, with 12 bases left in between. The CDR3 is made up of 13 amino acids. CDR3: CASSDSGPGGYTF. Here the CDR3 DNA reads TGTGCCAGCAGTGATAGCGGTCCCGGTGGCTACACCTTC.

The rearrangement uses TRBV29-1 and TRBJ2-1; 7 positions match TRBD1. Trimming at V came to 7 bases and at J to 8 bases, leaving 11 bases not matched to a gene. The CDR3 contains 13 residues. CDR1 and CDR2 from the germline V gene are SQVTM and ANQGSEA. DNA for the CDR3: TGCAGCGAACTTACAGGGGACAGTGATGAGCAGTTCTTC. Its translation is CSELTGDSDEQFF.

The chain is built from TRBV2 and TRBJ2-2; D may be TRBD2 (8 bases). The CDR3 has 17 amino acids. V gave up 5 bases and J gave up 0 bases, with 16 bases separating them. The germline CDR1 and CDR2 sequences are SNHLY and FYNNEI. The CDR3 sequence is CASSPPGGGPNTGELFF. CDR3 in DNA: TGTGCCAGCAGTCCTCCGGGAGGGGGCCCGAACACCGGGGAGCTGTTTTTT.

The rearrangement joins TRBV27 to TRBJ2-1; weak D call: TRBD2 (5 bases). This CDR3 is 12 amino acids long. Germline values: CDR1 MNHEY, CDR2 SMNVEV (reference sequence). V gave up 3 bases and J gave up 8 bases, with 8 bases separating them. The DNA of the CDR3 is TGTGCCAGCAGTTTTGGGGAGCATGAGCAGTTCTTC. Its protein product is CASSFGEHEQFF.

The chain employs TRBV9 and TRBJ2-3; maybe TRBD1 (5 bases). Germline lookup yields CDR1 SGDLS and CDR2 YYNGEE. The CDR3 is made up of 16 amino acids. V was clipped by 4 bases and J by 5 bases, with 20 bases between them. The CDR3 is CASSPQIQVLKDTQYF. CDR3 nucleotides: TGTGCCAGCAGCCCTCAAATACAGGTTTTGAAAGATACGCAGTATTTT.

This clone was recorded only once. This chain joins TRBV11-1 and TRBJ2-6, with D perhaps matching TRBD2 (6 bases). This CDR3 comprises 17 residues. Trimming removed 5 bases at V and 0 bases at J, with 14 bases between. Looked up from germline, CDR1 is SGHAT and CDR2 is FQDESV (reference sequence). The CDR3 loop reads CASSRGLANSGANVLTF. The CDR3 DNA sequence: TGTGCCAGCAGCCGTGGCCTAGCGAACTCTGGGGCCAACGTCCTGACTTTC. The full variable domain, in which reference TRBV11-1 and TRBJ2-6 provide the parts outside the CDR3, is EAEVAQSPRYKITEKSQAVAFWCDPISGHATLYWYRQILGQGPELLVQFQDESVVDDSQLPKDRFSAERLKGVDSTLKIQPAELGDSAMYLCASSRGLANSGANVLTFGAGSRLTVL.

The gene calls are TRBV7-6 and TRBJ2-3; 9 bases align to TRBD2. The germline gives CDR1 SGHVS, CDR2 FNYEAQ. Trimming at V came to 5 bases and at J to 4 bases, leaving 4 bases not matched to a gene. The CDR3 is 14 amino acids. The CDR3 here is CASSPGLASDTQYF. Written as DNA, the CDR3 is TGTGCCAGCAGCCCAGGACTAGCGTCAGATACGCAGTATTTT.

The CDR3 loop reads CASSLAGASTDTQYF. In nucleotides, the CDR3 is TGCGCCAGCAGCTTGGCTGGAGCTAGCACAGATACGCAGTATTTT. This chain connects TRBV5-1 to TRBJ2-3; D gene ambiguous. CDR1 and CDR2 (germline): SGHRS, YFSETQ. Trimming removed 0 bases at V and 0 bases at J, with 8 bases between. The CDR3 totals 15 residues.

V gene TRBV5-5 combines with J gene TRBJ2-2; the match to TRBD1 covers 8 bases. The CDR3 is 16 amino acids. CDR1 is SGHKS and CDR2 is YYEKEE in the germline V gene (reference sequence). The V gene end was trimmed by 4 bases and the J gene end by 5 bases; junction bases not matched to a gene: 10. The CDR3 DNA reads as TGTGCCAGCAGCGAGACACGGACAGGGCGTACCGGGGAGCTGTTTTTT. The encoded protein is CASSETRTGRTGELFF.

This clone was seen a single time. The chain carries TRBV15 and TRBJ2-7; TRBD2 aligns across 11 bases. Germline trimming cut 4 bases from V and 0 bases from J; bases unmatched to any gene: 8. Germline V gives CDR1 LNHNV, CDR2 YYDKDF (reference sequence). The CDR3 has 17 residues. The CDR3 sequence: CATSNQLSGRGSYEQYF. The CDR3 DNA sequence: TGTGCCACCAGCAACCAACTTAGCGGGAGGGGCTCCTACGAGCAGTACTTC. Full variable domain (missing parts from reference TRBV15 and TRBJ2-7): DAMVIQNPRYQVTQFGKPVTLSCSQTLNHNVMYWYQQKSSQAPKLLFHYYDKDFNNEADTPDNFQSRRPNTSFCFLDIRSPGLGDTAMYLCATSNQLSGRGSYEQYFGPGTRLTVT.

V and J are TRBV21-1 and TRBJ2-7; no DNA check was done on the table's D call, TRBD2. TRBV21-1 is a documented pseudogene. The CDR3 has 17 amino acids. The CDR3 loop reads CASSARRGGASFYEQYF. The CDR3 DNA reads TGTGCCAGCAGCGCGAGGAGGGGGGGCGCTTCCTTTTACGAGCAGTACTTC.

The J gene is TRBJ1-2, the V gene TRBV29-1; 8 nucleotides agree with TRBD1. This CDR3 contains 15 residues. CDR1 and CDR2 (germline): SQVTM, ANQGSEA. V was pared by 6 bases and J by 4 bases, with 13 bases of the junction left unmatched. Here the CDR3 DNA reads TGCAGCGTGCCGGGACAGGAGGACCATCGCTATGGCTACACCTTC. It specifies CSVPGQEDHRYGYTF.

The chain employs TRBV12-5 and TRBJ2-7; D uncertain. Germline V gene data show CDR1 as LGHNT and CDR2 as FRNRAP. The CDR3 length is 11 residues. Trimming left V 4 bases short and J 3 bases short, with 4 bases between. CDR3 in DNA: TGTGCTAGTGGTTCCCTCTACGAGCAGTACTTC. It translates to CASGSLYEQYF.

The chain combines TRBV5-6 with TRBJ2-7; D remains ambiguous. This CDR3 comprises 15 residues. Trimming stripped 0 bases from V and 2 bases from J, with 12 bases between. CDR1 is SGHDT, CDR2 YYEEEE, per germline. DNA of the CDR3: TGTGCCAGCAGCTTGGTGAGCGTACCGGCCTACGAGCAGTACTTC. Translation: CASSLVSVPAYEQYF.

This rearrangement joins TRBV6-5 to TRBJ1-1; D unresolved. CDR1 is MNHEY, CDR2 SVGAGI, per germline. Trimming took 2 bases from V and 3 from J, leaving 10 bases between them. The CDR3 totals 14 residues. CDR3 DNA sequence: TGTGCCAGCAGTTACGTTGGGAGGTACACTGAAGCTTTCTTT. It codes for CASSYVGRYTEAFF.

The V call is TRBV7-2, the J call TRBJ1-3; no clear D. The CDR3 contains 14 residues. Germline V CDR1 and CDR2: SGHTA, FQGNSA. V gave up 5 bases and J gave up 0 bases, with 8 bases separating them. CDR3 bases: TGTGCCAGCAGCCCCAACTACTCTGGAAACACCATATATTTT. Translated: CASSPNYSGNTIYF.